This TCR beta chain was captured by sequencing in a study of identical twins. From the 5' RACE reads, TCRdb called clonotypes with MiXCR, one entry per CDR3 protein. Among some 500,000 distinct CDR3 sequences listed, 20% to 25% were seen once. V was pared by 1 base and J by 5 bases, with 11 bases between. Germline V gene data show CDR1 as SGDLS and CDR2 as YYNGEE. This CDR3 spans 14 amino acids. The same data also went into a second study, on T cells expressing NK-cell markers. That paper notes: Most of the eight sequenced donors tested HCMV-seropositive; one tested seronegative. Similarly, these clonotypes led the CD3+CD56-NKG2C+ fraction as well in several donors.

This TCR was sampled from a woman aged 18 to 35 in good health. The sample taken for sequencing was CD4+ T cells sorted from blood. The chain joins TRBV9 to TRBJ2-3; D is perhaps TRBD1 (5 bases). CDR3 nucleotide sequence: TGTGCCAGCAGCGTACCCGGACATGGAGATACGCAGTATTTT. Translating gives CASSVPGHGDTQYF.